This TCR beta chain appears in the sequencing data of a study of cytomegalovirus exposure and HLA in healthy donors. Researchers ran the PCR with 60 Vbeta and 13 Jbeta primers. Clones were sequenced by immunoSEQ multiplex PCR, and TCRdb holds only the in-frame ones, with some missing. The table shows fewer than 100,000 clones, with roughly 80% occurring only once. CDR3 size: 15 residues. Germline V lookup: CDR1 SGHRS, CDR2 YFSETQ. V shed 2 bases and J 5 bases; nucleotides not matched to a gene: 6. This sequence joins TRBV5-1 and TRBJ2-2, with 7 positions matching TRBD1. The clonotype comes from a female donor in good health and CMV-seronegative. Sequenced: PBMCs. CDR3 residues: CASSFGQVQTGELFF. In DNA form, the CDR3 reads TGCGCCAGCAGCTTCGGACAGGTGCAGACCGGGGAGCTGTTTTTT. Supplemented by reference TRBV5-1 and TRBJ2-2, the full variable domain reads KAGVTQTPRYLIKTRGQQVTLSCSPISGHRSVSWYQQTPGQGLQFLFEYFSETQRNKGNFPGRFSGRQFSNSRSEMNVSTLELGDSALYLCASSFGQVQTGELFFGEGSRLTVL.